The count of the clone carrying this T cell receptor beta chain is one. CDR1 and CDR2 (germline): WNHNN, SYGVQD (reference sequence). The CDR3 spans 14 residues. J was trimmed by 5 bases and V by 5 bases; bases with no gene match: 3. The data were taken from a study of technical replicates of blood from a handful of donors. Produced via immunoSEQ multiplex PCR; TCRdb's table is partial and in-frame only. The table has 11,000 to 15,000 clones, about four fifths seen once. The specimen was PBMCs. This rearrangement joins TRBV10-1 to TRBJ2-3; 11 bases are shared with TRBD2. The source is a human donor in good health. DNA for the CDR3: TGCGCCAGCAGTCGACTAGCGGGACTAGATACGCAGTATTTT. Translating gives CASSRLAGLDTQYF.